The T cell receptor (beta chain) under discussion was sequenced for a study of patients and donors after allogeneic stem cell transplantation. Using its own MiXCR run on the RT-PCR reads, TCRdb lists one record per CDR3 protein. Here the sample spans around 90,000 distinct CDR3 sequences, roughly 43% being singletons. This TCR was sampled from a human donor who was either an allogeneic HSCT recipient or a stem cell or donor lymphocyte infusion donor (not recorded which). It is not recorded whose cells these are; they may come from a transplant donor. The sequenced sample was blood, either unsorted or a sorted T cell fraction (not recorded which).

The DNA of the CDR3 is TGCAGCGCCGCGGGCCTCATGAACACTGAAGCTTTCTTT. Translating gives CSAAGLMNTEAFF. V usage is TRBV29-1 and J usage is TRBJ1-1; no definite D call. This CDR3 comprises 13 residues. V gave up 7 bases and J gave up 0 bases, with 12 bases separating them. Per germline, CDR1 SQVTM and CDR2 ANQGSEA.